A selection of T cell receptor beta chains follows, all from one sample in a study of T and B cells in COVID-19 patients. Each CDR3 protein gets one entry after TCRdb re-called the multiplex PCR reads with MiXCR. The table includes over a thousand distinct CDR3 sequences, 25% to 35% detected once. The specimen was blood. These receptors were collected from a human donor with active COVID-19. The CDR3 runs from the conserved cysteine through the conserved F or W. The D gene is left open where the match is weak. Clone size is shown for a subset of rows, as once, few, many or a class of expanded clone.

clone size,D gene,J gene,V gene,CDR3 protein,CDR3 DNA
-,TRBD2,TRBJ2-7,TRBV11-1,CASSFGTSGGITVF,TGTGCCAGCAGCTTCGGGACTAGCGGGGGGATAACCGTTTTC
few,TRBD2,TRBJ2-3,TRBV20-1,CSASRAGGPSTDTQYF,TGCAGTGCTAGCCGGGCGGGGGGCCCTAGCACAGATACGCAGTATTTT
-,TRBD2,TRBJ2-7,TRBV5-6,CASSPGLAGEYEQYF,TGTGCCAGCAGCCCGGGACTAGCGGGGGAGTACGAGCAGTACTTC
large,TRBD1,TRBJ2-5,TRBV6-5,CASRSVFTGGEAETQYF,TGTGCCAGCAGGTCGGTCTTCACAGGGGGCGAGGCGGAGACCCAGTACTTC
-,TRBD2,TRBJ2-3,TRBV6-5,CASSYSPSGEAPDTQYF,TGTGCCAGCAGTTATTCCCCTAGCGGGGAGGCTCCAGATACGCAGTATTTT
-,TRBD1,TRBJ2-3,TRBV29-1,CSVRQGWDTQYF,TGCAGCGTTAGACAGGGTTGGGATACGCAGTATTTT
large,TRBD2,TRBJ2-1,TRBV19,CASALAGINEQFF,TGTGCCAGTGCCTTAGCGGGGATTAATGAGCAGTTCTTC
-,-,TRBJ1-5,TRBV12-3/TRBV12-4,CASSYTADQPQHF,TGTGCCAGCAGTTATACGGCCGATCAGCCCCAGCATTTT
-,-,TRBJ2-3,TRBV20-1,CSALQRAASTDTQYF,TGCAGTGCCCTCCAACGAGCAGCTAGCACAGATACGCAGTATTTT
medium-sized,-,TRBJ2-3,TRBV5-4,CASSLGSAGPDTQYF,TGTGCCAGCAGCTTGGGATCCGCGGGGCCAGATACGCAGTATTTT
medium-sized,TRBD1,TRBJ1-1,TRBV7-9,CASQDRGTEAFF,TGTGCCAGCCAGGACAGGGGCACTGAAGCTTTCTTT
medium-sized,-,TRBJ1-1,TRBV18,CASSPRGTGEAFF,TGTGCCAGCTCACCAAGGGGGACCGGAGAAGCTTTCTTT
few,-,TRBJ1-5,TRBV28,CARGMEGNQPQHF,TGTGCCCGTGGGATGGAGGGCAATCAGCCCCAGCATTTT
few,TRBD2,TRBJ2-5,TRBV7-9,CASSPDWGTSGYFQETQYF,TGTGCCAGCAGCCCCGACTGGGGGACTAGCGGTTACTTCCAAGAGACCCAGTACTTC
large,-,TRBJ2-1,TRBV19,CASSMVGSYNEQFF,TGTGCCAGTAGTATGGTTGGTTCCTACAATGAGCAGTTCTTC
medium-sized,TRBD2,TRBJ2-3,TRBV4-2,CASSHLAGGPSDTQYF,TGTGCCAGCAGCCACCTAGCGGGAGGGCCATCAGATACGCAGTATTTT
once,-,TRBJ1-1,TRBV19,CASSTGDTEAFF,TGTGCCAGTAGTACAGGGGACACTGAAGCTTTCTTT
few,TRBD2,TRBJ2-1,TRBV5-1,CASSHSGREGNEQFF,TGCGCCAGCAGCCACAGCGGGAGAGAGGGCAATGAGCAGTTCTTC
medium-sized,TRBD1,TRBJ1-4,TRBV12-3/TRBV12-4,CASSHYRGEKLFF,TGTGCCAGCAGCCATTACAGGGGGGAAAAACTGTTTTTT
few,-,TRBJ2-6,TRBV4-3,CASSQDLVVPDSLFSGANVLTF,TGCGCCAGCAGCCAAGATTTAGTTGTACCCGACAGCCTTTTCTCTGGGGCCAACGTCCTGACTTTC
medium-sized,-,TRBJ2-5,TRBV6-2/TRBV6-3,CASSYRKETQYF,TGTGCCAGCAGTTACCGGAAAGAGACCCAGTACTTC
-,-,TRBJ2-3,TRBV7-5,CISVSEAWRAEGGTDTQYF,-
medium-sized,-,TRBJ1-1,TRBV5-5,CASSRSTGGSGTEAFF,TGTGCCAGCAGCCGTTCGACGGGGGGCTCGGGCACTGAAGCTTTCTTT
large,TRBD2,TRBJ2-7,TRBV27,CASSIEGLASYEQYF,TGTGCCAGCAGCATAGAGGGACTAGCCTCCTACGAGCAGTACTTC
medium-sized,TRBD2,TRBJ2-1,TRBV14,CASTPTGTSGYNEQFF,TGTGCCAGCACCCCAACCGGGACTAGCGGGTACAATGAGCAGTTCTTC
-,TRBD2,TRBJ2-3,TRBV20-1,CSARGNREVTDTQYF,TGCAGTGCTAGAGGGAACCGGGAGGTCACAGATACGCAGTATTTT
-,-,TRBJ2-2,TRBV6-5,CASSYSASTGELFF,TGTGCCAGCAGTTACTCGGCTAGCACCGGGGAGCTGTTTTTT
few,-,TRBJ2-5,TRBV7-9,CASTDTFDLETQYF,TGTGCCAGCACCGACACTTTCGATCTGGAGACCCAGTACTTC
-,-,TRBJ1-1,TRBV4-3,CASSQDRYASAFF,TGCGCCAGTAGCCAAGATCGGTACGCGTCGGCTTTCTTT
-,-,TRBJ2-1,TRBV2,CASSEGGMSYNEQFF,TGTGCCAGCAGTGAGGGCGGGATGTCCTACAATGAGCAGTTCTTC
once,TRBD2,TRBJ2-5,TRBV5-6,CASRLGLAGGETQYF,TGTGCCAGCAGGCTGGGACTAGCGGGGGGAGAGACCCAGTACTTC
few,TRBD1,TRBJ1-2,TRBV12-3/TRBV12-4,CASGLEGQGYGYTF,TGTGCTAGTGGTTTGGAAGGACAGGGGTATGGCTACACCTTC